Given below is one T cell receptor (beta chain) in context. Germline CDR1 SQVTM, CDR2 ANQGSEA. Trimming left V 4 bases short and J 8 bases short, with 5 bases between. This CDR3 spans 10 amino acids. These data come from a study of blood T cell repertoires in COVID-19. On the study more broadly: Donors in the United States, Italy and Spain gave samples during acute or convalescent COVID-19. Sources were T cells, B-cell-depleted T cells, or PBMCs; the material itself was cDNA or gDNA.

Per the original data handling: Reference gene primer amplification gave nucleated cell count estimates. The table came from immunoSEQ multiplex PCR; TCRdb's copy has only in-frame clones and leaves some out. That table furnishes V, J and clone size, whereas the DNA furnished D and trimming. The sample lists 250,000 to 350,000 clones, around four fifths occurring once. Source material: peripheral blood. This receptor was taken from a woman in her forties or fifties with acute or convalescent COVID-19. The chain has TRBV29-1 and TRBJ1-4; D remains ambiguous. In nucleotides, the CDR3 is TGCAGCGTTGGTGAGGAAAAACTGTTTTTT. Translation: CSVGEEKLFF.